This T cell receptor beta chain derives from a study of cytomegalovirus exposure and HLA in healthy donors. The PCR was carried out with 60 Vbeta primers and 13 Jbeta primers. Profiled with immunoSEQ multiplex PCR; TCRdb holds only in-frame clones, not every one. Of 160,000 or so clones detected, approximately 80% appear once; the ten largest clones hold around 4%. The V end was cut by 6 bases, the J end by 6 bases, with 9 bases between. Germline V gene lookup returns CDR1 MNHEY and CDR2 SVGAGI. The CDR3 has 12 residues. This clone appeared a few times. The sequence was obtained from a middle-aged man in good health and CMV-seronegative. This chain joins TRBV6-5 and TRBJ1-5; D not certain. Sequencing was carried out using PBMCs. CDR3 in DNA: TGTGCCAGCAGCCTAGTGGGTCAGCCCCAGCATTTT. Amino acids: CASSLVGQPQHF.